The 14 T cell receptor beta chains presented below share a single source sample, sequenced in a study of blood T cell repertoires in COVID-19. Data came from immunoSEQ multiplex PCR; TCRdb stores just in-frame clones and leaves some out. In the table there are 150,000 to 160,000 clones, over 75% of which are singletons. Material for sequencing was peripheral blood. Receptors were obtained from a man aged 55 to 70 with COVID-19, enrolled during active disease.

This clone was detected only a few times. The chain has TRBV12-3 or TRBV12-4 and TRBJ1-2; D perhaps matches TRBD1 (5 bases). Deletions cut 6 bases from V and 6 bases from J, with 8 bases between. This CDR3 has 11 amino acids. The CDR3 loop reads CASSRQNGYTF. The CDR3 DNA follows: TGTGCCAGCAGCCGACAGAATGGCTACACCTTC.

The chain joins TRBV28 to TRBJ2-5; possible D gene TRBD1, 6 bases. CDR3 length: 13 amino acids. In germline, CDR1 is MDHEN, CDR2 SYDVKM. Trimming took 6 bases from V and 5 from J, leaving 13 bases between them. Here the CDR3 DNA reads TGTGCCAGCAGCTTGGACAGTCCGGAGACCCAGTACTTC. Protein sequence: CASSLDSPETQYF. The full variable domain, in which reference TRBV28 and TRBJ2-5 provide the parts outside the CDR3, is DVKVTQSSRYLVKRTGEKVFLECVQDMDHENMFWYRQDPGLGLRLIYFSYDVKMKEKGDIPEGYSVSREKKERFSLILESASTNQTSMYLCASSLDSPETQYFGPGTRLLVL.

The rearrangement joins TRBV6-5 to TRBJ2-4; D uncertain. The CDR3 length is 14 residues. Germline V gives CDR1 MNHEY, CDR2 SVGAGI. V shed 8 bases and J shed 0 bases, with 11 bases lying between them. Here the CDR3 reads CASLIYLAKNIQYF. The CDR3 DNA reads as TGTGCCAGCCTTATATATCTAGCCAAAAACATTCAGTACTTC.

The chain is built from TRBV7-9 and TRBJ2-7; tentative D call: TRBD2 (6 bases). Trimming pared 1 base from V and 5 bases from J, leaving 18 bases between. Germline CDR1 SEHNR, CDR2 FQNEAQ (reference sequence). The CDR3 consists of 16 residues. The CDR3 protein is CASSLEGPGGLDEQYF. DNA for the CDR3: TGTGCCAGCAGCTTAGAAGGACCCGGAGGGTTGGACGAGCAGTACTTC.

The chain carries TRBV28 and TRBJ2-3; weak D call: TRBD1 (5 bases). Per the germline V gene, CDR1 is MDHEN and CDR2 is SYDVKM. This CDR3 comprises 13 residues. Trimming removed 7 bases from V and 1 base from J, with 9 bases in between. The CDR3 sequence is CASIEGGTDTQYF. CDR3 nucleotide sequence: TGTGCCAGCATCGAAGGGGGCACAGATACGCAGTATTTT. Filled out from reference TRBV28 and TRBJ2-3, the complete variable domain reads DVKVTQSSRYLVKRTGEKVFLECVQDMDHENMFWYRQDPGLGLRLIYFSYDVKMKEKGDIPEGYSVSREKKERFSLILESASTNQTSMYLCASIEGGTDTQYFGPGTRLTVL.

The V gene is TRBV7-9, the J gene TRBJ2-1; 11 nucleotides align to TRBD2. The junction had 6 bases not matched to a gene; V was cut back by 3 bases and J by 8 bases. The germline V gene has CDR1 SEHNR and CDR2 FQNEAQ (reference sequence). The CDR3 is 15 residues long. CDR3 nucleotides: TGTGCCAGCAGCTTTAAACTAGCGGGAGATGATGAGCAGTTCTTC. Translated, it gives CASSFKLAGDDEQFF.

CDR3 in amino acids: CASSLRYTSGEQFF. CDR3 nucleotide sequence: TGTGCCAGCAGTTTACGCTACACTAGCGGCGAGCAGTTCTTC. The chain uses TRBV28 and TRBJ2-1, with 8 bases identical to TRBD2. The germline V gene encodes CDR1 MDHEN and CDR2 SYDVKM. The V gene end was trimmed by 2 bases and the J gene end by 10 bases; junction bases not matched to a gene: 7. The CDR3 covers 14 residues.

The chain is built from TRBV13 and TRBJ1-1, with unresolved D. V lost 0 bases, J lost 0 bases, and 8 bases lay in between. This CDR3 comprises 15 residues. The germline gives CDR1 PRHDT, CDR2 FYEKMQ (reference sequence). CDR3 amino acids: CASSLGVELNTEAFF. The CDR3 DNA reads as TGTGCCAGCAGCTTAGGTGTGGAGTTGAACACTGAAGCTTTCTTT.

The rearrangement uses TRBV28 and TRBJ2-7; no clear D. The CDR3 totals 16 residues. V shed 6 bases and J shed 3 bases, with 21 bases lying between them. Germline CDR1 reads MDHEN; CDR2 reads SYDVKM. The CDR3 DNA sequence: TGTGCCAGCAGAAGTTTAGTAGGCAGTTACTACTACGAGCAGTACTTC. Protein: CASRSLVGSYYYEQYF.

The J gene is TRBJ1-1, the V gene TRBV28; possibly TRBD1 for D (6 bases). Germline loops: CDR1 MDHEN, CDR2 SYDVKM. V was shortened by 2 bases and J by 0 bases, with 10 bases between the two germline ends. The CDR3 loop spans 15 amino acids. CDR3 nucleotide sequence: TGTGCCAGCAGTTTAGCAGGGGTGGTGAACACTGAAGCTTTCTTT. It translates to CASSLAGVVNTEAFF.

This clone appeared a single time. The V and J genes are TRBV19 and TRBJ2-4, with 11 bases fitting TRBD1. V shed 5 bases, J shed 8 bases, and the junction held 11 bases outside the gene matches. The CDR3 is 16 residues long. CDR1 is LNHDA, CDR2 SQIVND, per germline (reference sequence). CDR3 sequence: CASSAQGQGVGDIQYF. In DNA form, the CDR3 reads TGTGCCAGTAGTGCCCAGGGACAGGGGGTGGGGGACATTCAGTACTTC.

In this sample, this clone turned up once. The rearrangement uses TRBV7-9 and TRBJ2-7; 8 positions match TRBD2. This CDR3 contains 15 residues. CDR1 SEHNR and CDR2 FQNEAQ come from the germline V gene (reference sequence). V dropped 6 bases and J dropped 0; count of bases not matched to a gene: 7. CDR3 sequence reads: CASRDSGGHSYEQYF. The CDR3 nucleotides are TGTGCCAGCAGGGACTCGGGGGGGCACTCCTACGAGCAGTACTTC.

The J gene is TRBJ2-7, the V gene TRBV28; D call uncertain. V was cut by 7 bases and J by 1 base, with 8 bases left in between. The CDR3 extends over 12 amino acids. CDR1 is MDHEN, CDR2 SYDVKM, per germline. In DNA form, the CDR3 reads TGTGCCAGCACCAGTACGTCCTACGAGCAGTACTTC. The encoded protein is CASTSTSYEQYF.

This chain links TRBV7-2 with TRBJ2-5; 12 bases agree with TRBD2. V gave up 3 bases and J gave up 0 bases; unmatched junction bases: 2. In germline, CDR1 is SGHTA, CDR2 FQGNSA. This CDR3 has 16 residues. The CDR3 reads CASSFRTSGDQETQYF. The CDR3 DNA sequence: TGTGCCAGCAGCTTCCGGACTAGCGGGGACCAAGAGACCCAGTACTTC.